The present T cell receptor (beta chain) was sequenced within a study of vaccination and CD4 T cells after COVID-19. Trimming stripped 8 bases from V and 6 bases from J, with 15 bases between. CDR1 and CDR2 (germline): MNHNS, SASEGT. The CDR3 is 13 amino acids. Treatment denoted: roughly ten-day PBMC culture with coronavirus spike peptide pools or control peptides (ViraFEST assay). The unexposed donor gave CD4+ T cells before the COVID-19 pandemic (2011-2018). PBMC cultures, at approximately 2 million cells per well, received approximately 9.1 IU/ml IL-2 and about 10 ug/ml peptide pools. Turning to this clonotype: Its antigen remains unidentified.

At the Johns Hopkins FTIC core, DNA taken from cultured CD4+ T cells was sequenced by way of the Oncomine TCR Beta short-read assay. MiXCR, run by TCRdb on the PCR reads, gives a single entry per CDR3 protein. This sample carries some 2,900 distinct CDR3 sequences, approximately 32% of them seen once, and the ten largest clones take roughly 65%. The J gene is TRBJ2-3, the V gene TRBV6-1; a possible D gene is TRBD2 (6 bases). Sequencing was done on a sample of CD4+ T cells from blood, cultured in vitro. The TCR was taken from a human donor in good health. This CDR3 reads CASGGIQGDTQYF. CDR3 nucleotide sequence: TGTGCCAGCGGGGGGATCCAGGGTGATACGCAGTATTTT.